The 6 T cell receptor beta chains below were found in one sample sequenced in a study of PD-L1 blockade in urothelial cancer. Time point of the sample: peripheral blood 6 weeks after treatment start. Data came from immunoSEQ multiplex PCR; TCRdb stores just in-frame clones and leaves some out. Here the sample spans around 100,000 clones, roughly 90% being singletons. The source was PBMCs, collected around atezolizumab (anti-PD-L1) treatment. All receptors come from a man aged 60 to 69 with urothelial cancer.

The chain uses TRBV19 and TRBJ2-1, with TRBD2 matching over 11 bases. Germline assignment: CDR1 LNHDA and CDR2 SQIVND (reference sequence). V gave up 5 bases and J gave up 10 bases; unmatched junction bases: 10. The CDR3 extends over 15 amino acids. In DNA, the CDR3 is TGTGCCAGTAGTCTTGGTAGCGGGGGGGCAGCCGAGCAGTTCTTC. The encoded protein is CASSLGSGGAAEQFF.

The V call is TRBV30, the J call TRBJ2-7; 7 positions agree with TRBD1. Germline V CDR1 and CDR2: GTSNPN, SVGIG (reference sequence). The CDR3 runs to 14 residues. With V trimmed by 3 bases and J by 2 bases, 7 bases remained unmatched. CDR3 nucleotides: TGTGCCTGGAGGGAGACAGGGAAAGCCTACGAGCAGTACTTC. It specifies CAWRETGKAYEQYF.

This rearrangement joins TRBV27 to TRBJ2-5; 8 bases align to TRBD2. J gave up 5 bases and V 5 bases, and 10 bases lay outside the gene matches. From germline, CDR1 is MNHEY and CDR2 SMNVEV (reference sequence). The CDR3 is made up of 15 amino acids. The DNA of the CDR3 is TGTGCCAGCAGTACAGACGGGGGGGAGCTGGAGACCCAGTACTTC. Protein: CASSTDGGELETQYF.

The chain joins TRBV4-3 to TRBJ2-3, with 8 positions matching TRBD2. The germline V gene encodes CDR1 LGHNA and CDR2 YSLEER. The CDR3 has 17 residues. V was clipped by 2 bases and J by 2 bases; unmatched bases: 9. CDR3 sequence reads: CASSQSPNGGVTDTQYF. The CDR3 DNA reads as TGCGCCAGCAGCCAAAGCCCTAACGGGGGGGTCACAGATACGCAGTATTTT.

The chain recombines TRBV7-3 with TRBJ2-4; TRBD1 matches 9 bases. This CDR3 has 17 amino acids. The trim removed 2 bases at V and 2 bases at J, leaving 7 bases unmatched. Germline V gene sequence: CDR1 SGHTA, CDR2 FQGTGA. The CDR3 DNA follows: TGTGCCAGCAGCTTATTCTCCGGGACAGGGACCAAAAACATTCAGTACTTC. Its translation is CASSLFSGTGTKNIQYF.

The chain recombines TRBV2 with TRBJ2-6; no firm D call. With 7 bases removed from V and 0 bases from J, the gap between germline ends came to 10 bases. Germline CDR1 reads SNHLY; CDR2 reads FYNNEI. The CDR3 consists of 15 residues. Here the CDR3 reads CASILSFSGANVLTF. The CDR3 DNA reads TGTGCCAGCATTCTATCATTCTCTGGGGCCAACGTCCTGACTTTC.